This T cell receptor beta chain was profiled in a study of T cell responses to AZD1222 COVID-19 vaccine (dated by TCRdb to about 2021). Notes on the research overall: TCR sequencing covered more than 230 trial participants: nearly 210 given two doses of AZD1222 and about 26 given two doses of MenACWY control vaccine. Trial participants were enrolled by age into subgroups of 18-55, 56-69 and 70-plus years, and around 140, 26 and 57 TCR-sequenced participants, respectively, were included in these subgroups.

Comment on this clone: Its target antigen remains unknown. Per-base qualities were not stored, and no clone one base away is much larger.

Trimming takes 0 bases from V and 4 bases from J, and the germline ends sit 17 bases apart. The germline V gene (reference sequence) provides CDR1 SGHNT and CDR2 YYREEE. The CDR3 has 16 amino acids, counting the end cysteine and phenylalanine. Here the CDR3 DNA is all that survives: 48 bases in frame from base 1. This specimen's time point label, per the study, means: about 28 days (+/-7) after the second vaccine dose. AZD1222 recipients whose second dose came at about 4 weeks and those whose second dose came at about 12 weeks were combined into one group, since spike-specific TCR depth and breadth did not differ between the two schedules. Samples from vaccinated people were obtained from the UK trials COV001 and COV002, which included a single-blind randomized controlled phase 2/3 trial of AZD1222 (ChAdOx1 nCoV-19) in healthy adults. For TCRbeta chain sequencing, PBMC samples were collected from trial participants at day 0 and at day 28 after the second dose.

The CDR3 regions of human TCRbeta chains were subjected to immunosequencing. In the paper's pipeline: Repertoire TCRs were checked for matches against a reference library of SARS-CoV-2-specific TCRs that had been generated using the MIRA antigen-specificity platform. Breadth meant the fraction of unique TCRs that were SARS-CoV-2-associated, whereas depth meant the fraction of total T cells that were SARS-CoV-2-associated. Each spike-specific TCR was assigned to its reactive spike region and to a CD4 or CD8 class using the MIRA data. Log10-transformed breadth and depth values were compared by one-way ANOVA with Sidak's multiple comparisons tests. TCRdb holds this immuneACCESS table with in-frame rearrangements only. Some clones are missing; in checked studies, unresolved V genes explain under half, and the rest has no known cause. V and J calls and clone size are copied from that table; D and trimming were computed from the DNA. The table for this sample lists about 73,000 clones; approximately 92% of them were counted only once. Of the sample, 9.3% falls within the top ten clones.

Overall study outcomes, separate from this receptor: Reportedly, almost half of the unique spike-specific TCRs recognized epitopes lying outside the regions that are mutated in the B.1.351 and B.1.1.7 variants. Participants were mostly white British and included more females than males, and it was suggested by the authors that clonal diversity may have been underestimated. After two AZD1222 doses, spike-specific TCR breadth and depth were significantly higher than at day 0 and than in MenACWY recipients. The vaccine-associated CD4 TCRs covered the entire spike protein, and the dominant responses fell in regions 160-218 and 743-854. Because no day 14 peak-response samples were available, the repertoires could be characterized only after the peak T cell response. Conclusions about previously exposed vaccinees are limited, since just 5 or 6 AZD1222 recipients were seropositive for SARS-CoV-2 at baseline. In the small 56-69-year group, the increase in depth fell short of significance, most likely because of low power.

This TCR was sampled from an adult who received the AZD1222 COVID-19 vaccine. The chain was built from TRBV5-4 and TRBJ2-7; possibly the D gene is TRBD1, per 6 matching bases. This material consisted of peripheral blood, taken 28 days after the second AZD1222 dose. CDR3 region: CASSLGVRGASYEQYF. The DNA reads TGTGCCAGCAGCTTGGGGGTCAGGGGCGCATCGTACGAGCAGTACTTC.